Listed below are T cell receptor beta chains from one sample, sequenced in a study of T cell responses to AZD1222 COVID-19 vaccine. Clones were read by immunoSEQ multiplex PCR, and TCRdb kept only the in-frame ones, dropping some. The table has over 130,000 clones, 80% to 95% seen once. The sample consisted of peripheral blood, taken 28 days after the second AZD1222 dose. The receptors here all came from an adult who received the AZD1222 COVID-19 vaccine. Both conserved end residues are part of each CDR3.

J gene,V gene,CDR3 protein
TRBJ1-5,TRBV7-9,CASSPAGRNQPQHF
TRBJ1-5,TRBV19,CASSIATAQPQHF
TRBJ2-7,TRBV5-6,CASSPKLGGWSYEQYF
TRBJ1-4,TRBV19,CASSVVYFDEKLFF
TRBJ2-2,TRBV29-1,CSGYSGITGELFF
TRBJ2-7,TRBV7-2,CASSLDRDRYEQYF
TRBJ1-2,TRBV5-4,CASSPRGYYGYTF
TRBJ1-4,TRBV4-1,CASSIGTKLFF
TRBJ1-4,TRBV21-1,CASSTKTEGRFNEKLFF
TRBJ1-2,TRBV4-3,CASSQDQGGSYTF
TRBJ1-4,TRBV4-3,CASSQSLTGAGGEKLFF
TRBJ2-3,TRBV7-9,CASSSPRGTADTQYF
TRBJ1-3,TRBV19,CASSLRFASGNTIYF
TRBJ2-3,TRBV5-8,CASSLGRGTDTQYF
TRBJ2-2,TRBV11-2,CASSETSGVTGSGELFF
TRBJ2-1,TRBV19,CASSMGNYYNEQFF
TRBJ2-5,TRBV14,CASSRPRKGVAGEETQYF
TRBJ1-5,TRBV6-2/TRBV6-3,CASSITVYNQPQHF
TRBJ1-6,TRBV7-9,CASSFSPSSYNSPLHF
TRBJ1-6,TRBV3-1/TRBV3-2,CASSQSPTAYNSPLHF
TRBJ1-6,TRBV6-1,CASSEDTGSYSPLHF
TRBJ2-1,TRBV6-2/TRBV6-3,CASSNTLGQPYSYNEQFF
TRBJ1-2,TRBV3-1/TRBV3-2,CASSQDLRGLFYGYTF
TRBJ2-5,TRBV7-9,CASHGWEREQYQETQYF
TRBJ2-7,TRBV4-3,CASSPTGASYEQYF
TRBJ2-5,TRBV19,CASSADRKGETQYF
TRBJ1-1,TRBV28,CASGPPGRVQAFF
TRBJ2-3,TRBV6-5,CATATDRASDTQYF
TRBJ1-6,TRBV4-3,CASSQEGYNSPLHF
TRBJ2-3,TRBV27,CASSGWTRNTDTQYF
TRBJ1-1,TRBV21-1,CASSFNPDRDTEAFF
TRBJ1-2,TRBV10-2,CASSDLDRWGGYTF
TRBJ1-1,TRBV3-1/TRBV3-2,CASSQTQGAGTEAFF
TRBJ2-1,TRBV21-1,CASSKESDPGLRHNEQFF
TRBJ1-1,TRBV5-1,CASSFTADTEAFF
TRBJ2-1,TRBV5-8,CASSSYNEQFF
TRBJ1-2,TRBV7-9,CASRPTGPAYGYTF
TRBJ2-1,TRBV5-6,CASSRGRAYNEQFF
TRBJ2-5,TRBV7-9,CASSLPTTAQETQYF
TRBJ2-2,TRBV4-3,CASSQGEGRDTGELFF
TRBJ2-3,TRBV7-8,CASSSNLLAGSPTDTQYF
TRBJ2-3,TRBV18,CASSPPALDTQYF
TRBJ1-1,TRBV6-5,CASSYQLNTEAFF
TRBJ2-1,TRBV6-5,CASSSTGSSYNEQFF
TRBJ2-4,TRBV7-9,CASSSDWDIQYF
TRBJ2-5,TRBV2,CASSPGRGETQYF
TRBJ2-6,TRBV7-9,CAAAGPTSSGANVLTF
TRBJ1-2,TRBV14,CASSQDRRGQYGYTF
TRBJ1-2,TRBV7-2,CASSSTGVKGYTF
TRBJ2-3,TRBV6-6,CASSYGGRMGTDTQYF